One and the same sample provided the 27 T cell receptor beta chains below, sequenced in a study of cytomegalovirus exposure and HLA in healthy donors. This PCR relied on a set of 60 Vbeta primers and 13 Jbeta primers. The protocol was immunoSEQ multiplex PCR, while the TCRdb copy is restricted to in-frame clones and leaves out a portion. Seen here are 150,000 or so clones, about 74% observed once, and the top ten hold approximately 4.3%. The specimen sequenced was PBMCs. The source is a man younger than 30 in good health and CMV-seropositive.

The chain recombines TRBV7-9 with TRBJ2-7, with 12 bases matching TRBD2. The length of the CDR3 is 16 residues. V lost 2 bases and J lost 4; bases outside the gene matches: 6. Germline V lookup: CDR1 SEHNR, CDR2 FQNEAQ (reference sequence). The CDR3 sequence is CASSLNKGLAGYEQYF. CDR3 DNA: TGTGCCAGCAGCTTAAACAAAGGACTAGCGGGGTACGAGCAGTACTTC.

The rearrangement uses TRBV27 and TRBJ2-3, with D possibly being TRBD2 (5 bases). The ends were cut back, 2 bases at V and 0 bases at J, with 12 bases in the middle. The CDR3 covers 16 residues. CDR1 is MNHEY, CDR2 SMNVEV, per germline (reference sequence). The CDR3 DNA reads TGTGCCAGCAGTTTAAGACTATCCGCTAGCACAGATACGCAGTATTTT. Protein product: CASSLRLSASTDTQYF.

This rearrangement joins TRBV19 to TRBJ2-1; 9 nucleotides line up with TRBD2. The J segment lost 15 bases and the V segment lost 4 bases, leaving 22 bases of the junction unmatched. Germline V gives CDR1 LNHDA, CDR2 SQIVND (reference sequence). The CDR3 spans 17 residues. The CDR3 DNA is TGTGCCAGTAGTACGACTTCTTTAGCGGGAGCCAACAAATTGAGGTTCTTC. This gives the protein CASSTTSLAGANKLRFF.

The rearrangement links TRBV19 to TRBJ1-1, with D maybe TRBD1 (6 bases). This CDR3 is built from 13 residues. Trimming removed 5 bases at V and 4 bases at J, with 11 bases between. From germline, CDR1 is LNHDA and CDR2 SQIVND (reference sequence). CDR3 residues: CASSERRGTEAFF. The CDR3 DNA sequence: TGTGCCAGTAGTGAGCGCAGGGGCACTGAAGCTTTCTTT.

The chain is built from TRBV29-1 and TRBJ1-1; 10 nucleotides line up with TRBD1. The CDR3 totals 14 residues. Trimming cost V 7 bases and J 3 bases; bases outside gene matches: 8. Germline V gene data show CDR1 as SQVTM and CDR2 as ANQGSEA. Here the CDR3 reads CSAFPGQGYTEAFF. DNA of the CDR3: TGCAGCGCCTTTCCGGGACAGGGGTACACTGAAGCTTTCTTT.

This rearrangement joins TRBV4-3 to TRBJ2-1; 9 nucleotides line up with TRBD2. From germline, CDR1 is LGHNA and CDR2 YSLEER. The CDR3 is 17 amino acids. V lost 5 bases, J lost 5 bases, and 13 bases stayed unmatched. CDR3 nucleotide sequence: TGCGCCAGCAGCTCTGCCGGGGTCCTAGCGGGGCACAATGAGCAGTTCTTC. Its protein is CASSSAGVLAGHNEQFF.

This clone appeared a single time. V gene TRBV27 combines with J gene TRBJ2-5, with TRBD2 as a possible D gene (6 bases). The length of the CDR3 is 14 residues. Between the trimmed V and J ends, which lost 7 bases and 4 bases, there was a span of 16 bases. Per the germline V gene, CDR1 is MNHEY and CDR2 is SMNVEV (reference sequence). CDR3 amino acids: CASKDGGILETQYF. CDR3 DNA sequence: TGTGCCAGCAAGGATGGAGGGATCTTAGAGACCCAGTACTTC.

The chain joins TRBV18 to TRBJ2-5, with 8 bases aligning to TRBD2. CDR3 length: 14 amino acids. The V and J ends lost 4 bases and 5 bases, in that order; junction bases with no gene match: 6. Germline V gives CDR1 KGHSH, CDR2 LQKENI. The CDR3 coding sequence is TGTGCCAGCTCACGTCAGCGGGGGAGGGAGACCCAGTACTTC. It encodes CASSRQRGRETQYF.

The rearrangement joins TRBV4-1 to TRBJ2-7; no clear D gene. Germline assignment: CDR1 MGHRA and CDR2 YSYEKL. The CDR3 totals 14 residues. V gave up 6 bases and J gave up 4 bases, with 16 bases separating them. In nucleotides, the CDR3 is TGCGCCAGCAGTCCCGGAACAGTGTATTACGAGCAGTACTTC. Residues: CASSPGTVYYEQYF.

The CDR3 region is CASSLDSGVQTQYF. Written as DNA, the CDR3 is TGTGCCAGCAGCTTAGATTCAGGGGTCCAGACCCAGTACTTC. V gene TRBV7-2 combines with J gene TRBJ2-5, with D tentatively TRBD1 (6 bases). CDR1 SGHTA and CDR2 FQGNSA come from the germline V gene. V was cut by 1 base and J by 6 bases, with 12 bases left in between. The CDR3 is 14 amino acids.

The sample holds one count of this clone. This chain uses TRBV7-9 with TRBJ1-2, with D possibly matching TRBD1 (6 bases). The CDR3 spans 11 residues. In germline, CDR1 is SEHNR, CDR2 FQNEAQ (reference sequence). Deletions cut 10 bases from V and 8 bases from J, with 14 bases between. CDR3 loop: CAIGGAEGYTF. The DNA for the CDR3 is TGTGCCATAGGGGGGGCAGAGGGCTACACCTTC.

The chain joins TRBV4-1 to TRBJ1-1, with 7 bases lining up with TRBD1. Germline V gene lookup returns CDR1 MGHRA and CDR2 YSYEKL. The CDR3 length is 15 residues. With 8 bases clipped from V and 0 bases from J, the junction kept 9 bases outside the gene matches. CDR3 in DNA: TGCGCCAGCTGTTTGGACGGGACAGTGAACACTGAAGCTTTCTTT. It is translated as CASCLDGTVNTEAFF.

The rearrangement links TRBV19 to TRBJ2-5; D not certain. Germline CDR1 reads LNHDA; CDR2 reads SQIVND (reference sequence). V was shortened by 5 bases and J by 1 base, with 11 bases between the two germline ends. The CDR3 length is 14 residues. The CDR3 nucleotides are TGTGCCAGTAGTGTCAGATCCATCCAAGAGACCCAGTACTTC. It yields the protein CASSVRSIQETQYF. Looking up the rest from reference TRBV19 and TRBJ2-5 gives the full variable domain: DGGITQSPKYLFRKEGQNVTLSCEQNLNHDAMYWYRQDPGQGLRLIYYSQIVNDFQKGDIAEGYSVSREKKESFPLTVTSAQKNPTAFYLCASSVRSIQETQYFGPGTRLLVL.

This clone is labeled medium-sized (0.01 to 0.1%). J is TRBJ2-7 and V is TRBV7-8; D is unclear. Per germline, CDR1 SGHVS and CDR2 FQNEAQ. The length of the CDR3 is 12 residues. V was pared by 5 bases and J by 0 bases, with 5 bases between. As DNA, the CDR3 is TGTGCCAGCAGCCCCTTCTCCTACGAGCAGTACTTC. As protein: CASSPFSYEQYF.

The chain recombines TRBV6-1 with TRBJ1-2, with TRBD1 as a possible D gene (6 bases). The CDR3 loop spans 14 amino acids. Trimming removed 6 bases from V and 4 bases from J, with 15 bases in between. Germline lookup yields CDR1 MNHNS and CDR2 SASEGT. DNA for the CDR3: TGTGCCAGCAGCCCCCTAGGGGGATCCTATGGCTACACCTTC. Encoded protein: CASSPLGGSYGYTF.

DNA of the CDR3: TGTGCCAGCAGTTTACATCCGCGGGAGGGCCGGACAGATACGCAGTATTTT. It is translated as CASSLHPREGRTDTQYF. The chain recombines TRBV28 with TRBJ2-3; 9 bases are shared with TRBD2. Per germline, CDR1 MDHEN and CDR2 SYDVKM. CDR3 length: 17 amino acids. J was trimmed by 3 bases and V by 2 bases; bases with no gene match: 9.

This clone has more than one count but fewer than ten. V usage is TRBV5-1 and J usage is TRBJ2-1, with a weak D call TRBD1 (6 bases). Per the germline V gene, CDR1 is SGHRS and CDR2 is YFSETQ. Trimming removed 7 bases from V and 5 bases from J, with 16 bases in between. The CDR3 is made up of 14 amino acids. Here the CDR3 DNA reads TGCGCCAGCGGAACAGGGTCGATCGACAATGAGCAGTTCTTC. Protein product: CASGTGSIDNEQFF.

This clone was detected only a few times. The rearrangement joins TRBV4-2 to TRBJ2-5; possible D gene TRBD2, 5 bases. V was shortened by 4 bases and J by 5 bases, with 14 bases between the two germline ends. This CDR3 has 14 residues. Germline V gene sequence: CDR1 LGHNA, CDR2 YNFKEQ. The CDR3 DNA is TGTGCCAGCAGCCCCGACGGGGTTGGGGAGACCCAGTACTTC. It yields the protein CASSPDGVGETQYF.

This clone was recorded once. The genes are TRBV9 and TRBJ2-1, with 11 bases identical to TRBD2. In germline, CDR1 is SGDLS, CDR2 YYNGEE. V trimming: 4 bases; J trimming: 10 bases; junction bases outside the gene matches: 10. The CDR3 contains 15 residues. Written as DNA, the CDR3 is TGTGCCAGCAGCACCAGGACTAGCGGGTATGAAGAGCAGTTCTTC. It is translated as CASSTRTSGYEEQFF.

This clone occurred a few times. V and J are TRBV6-6 and TRBJ2-7; 9 nucleotides match TRBD2. The CDR3 is 14 residues long. CDR1 is MNHNY and CDR2 is SVGAGI in the germline V gene (reference sequence). V lost 4 bases and J lost 3; bases outside the gene matches: 4. In DNA form, the CDR3 reads TGTGCCAGCAGTTTGAAGACTAGCGGCTACGAGCAGTACTTC. Encoded protein: CASSLKTSGYEQYF.

The chain carries TRBV5-6 and TRBJ2-7; 10 bases agree with TRBD2. The V gene's germline CDR1 is SGHDT and CDR2 YYEEEE. The junction had 2 bases not matched to a gene; V was cut back by 4 bases and J by 4 bases. CDR3 length: 13 residues. The CDR3 DNA sequence: TGTGCCAGCAGCGTAGCGGGAGGTTACGAGCAGTACTTC. Protein: CASSVAGGYEQYF.

This clone showed up just once. J is TRBJ1-2 and V is TRBV18; a weak D match, TRBD1 (5 bases). The CDR3 runs 13 residues. CDR1 and CDR2 from the germline V gene are KGHSH and LQKENI. Trimming stripped 6 bases from V and 2 bases from J, with 10 bases between. The CDR3 here is CASSHGQNYGYTF. In DNA form, the CDR3 reads TGTGCCAGCTCCCACGGACAAAACTATGGCTACACCTTC.

The chain carries TRBV2 and TRBJ1-6; 9 bases line up with TRBD1. The CDR3 extends over 13 amino acids. The germline V gene has CDR1 SNHLY and CDR2 FYNNEI. Germline trimming cut 5 bases from V and 11 bases from J; bases unmatched to any gene: 4. CDR3 amino acids: CASSRDREPPLHF. As DNA, the CDR3 is TGTGCCAGCAGTCGGGACAGGGAGCCACCCCTCCACTTT.

The V gene is TRBV6-5, the J gene TRBJ1-2; D unclear. The ends were cut back, 2 bases at V and 4 bases at J, with 11 bases in the middle. The germline gives CDR1 MNHEY, CDR2 SVGAGI. This CDR3 has 14 amino acids. DNA for the CDR3: TGTGCCAGCAGTTACGGAGGGATGCCCTATGGCTACACCTTC. This encodes CASSYGGMPYGYTF.

This chain uses TRBV6-1 with TRBJ2-7; D is possibly TRBD2 (5 bases). V was shortened by 1 base and J by 5 bases, with 12 bases between the two germline ends. The germline V gene has CDR1 MNHNS and CDR2 SASEGT. The CDR3 is 14 amino acids. The CDR3 here is CASSEGLAPHEQYF. The CDR3 nucleotides are TGTGCCAGCAGTGAAGGCCTAGCTCCCCACGAGCAGTACTTC.

V usage is TRBV7-9 and J usage is TRBJ2-1; D is perhaps TRBD1 (6 bases). Germline assignment: CDR1 SEHNR and CDR2 FQNEAQ (reference sequence). The CDR3 has 16 amino acids. With 6 bases removed from V and 0 bases from J, the gap between germline ends came to 15 bases. The DNA of the CDR3 is TGTGCCAGCAGAGGAACAGGGCTTAGCTCCTACAATGAGCAGTTCTTC. This encodes CASRGTGLSSYNEQFF.

The chain uses TRBV12-2 and TRBJ1-2. TRBV12-2 is a pseudogene segment. The CDR3 extends over 15 amino acids. This CDR3 reads CASRLVALAGYGYTF. The CDR3 DNA sequence: TGTGCAAGTCGCTTAGTCGCCTTGGCGGGCTATGGCTACACCTTC.